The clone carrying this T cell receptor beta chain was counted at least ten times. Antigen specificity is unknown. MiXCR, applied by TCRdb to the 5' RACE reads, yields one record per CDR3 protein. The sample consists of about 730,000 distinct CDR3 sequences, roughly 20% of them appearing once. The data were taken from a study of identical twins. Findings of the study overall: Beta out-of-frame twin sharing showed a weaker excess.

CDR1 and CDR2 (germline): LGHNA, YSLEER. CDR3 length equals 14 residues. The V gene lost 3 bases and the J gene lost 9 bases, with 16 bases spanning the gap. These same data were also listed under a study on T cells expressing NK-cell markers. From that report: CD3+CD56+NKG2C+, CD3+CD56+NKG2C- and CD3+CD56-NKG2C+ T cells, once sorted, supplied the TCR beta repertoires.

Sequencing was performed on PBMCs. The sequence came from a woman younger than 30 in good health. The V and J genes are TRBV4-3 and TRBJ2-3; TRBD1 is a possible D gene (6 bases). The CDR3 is CASSHRAGEGTQYF. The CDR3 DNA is TGCGCCAGCAGCCACCGCGCAGGGGAAGGCACGCAGTATTTT.